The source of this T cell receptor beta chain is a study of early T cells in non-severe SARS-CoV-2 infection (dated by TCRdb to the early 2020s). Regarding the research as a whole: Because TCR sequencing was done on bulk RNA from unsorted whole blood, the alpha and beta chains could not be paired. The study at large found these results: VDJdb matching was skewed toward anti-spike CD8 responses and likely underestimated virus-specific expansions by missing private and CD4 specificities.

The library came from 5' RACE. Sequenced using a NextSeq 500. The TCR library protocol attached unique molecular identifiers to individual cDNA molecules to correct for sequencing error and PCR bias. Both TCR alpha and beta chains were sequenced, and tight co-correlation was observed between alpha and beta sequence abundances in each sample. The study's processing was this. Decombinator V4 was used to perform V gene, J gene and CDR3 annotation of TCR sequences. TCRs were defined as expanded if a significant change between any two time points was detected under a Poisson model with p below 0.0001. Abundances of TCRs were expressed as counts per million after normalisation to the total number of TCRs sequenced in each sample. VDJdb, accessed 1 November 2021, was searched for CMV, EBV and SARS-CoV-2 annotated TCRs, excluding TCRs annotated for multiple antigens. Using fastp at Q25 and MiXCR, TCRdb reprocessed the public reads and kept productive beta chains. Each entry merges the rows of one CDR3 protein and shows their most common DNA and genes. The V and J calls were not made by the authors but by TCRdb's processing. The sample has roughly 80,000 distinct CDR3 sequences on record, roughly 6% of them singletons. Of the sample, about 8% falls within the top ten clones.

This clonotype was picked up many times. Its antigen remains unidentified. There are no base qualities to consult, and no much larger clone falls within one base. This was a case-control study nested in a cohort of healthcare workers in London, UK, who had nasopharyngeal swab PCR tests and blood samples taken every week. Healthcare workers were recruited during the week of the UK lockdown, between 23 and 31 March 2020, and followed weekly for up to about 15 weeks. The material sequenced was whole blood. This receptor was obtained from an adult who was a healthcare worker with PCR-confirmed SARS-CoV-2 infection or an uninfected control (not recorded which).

The sequence in DNA is TGTGCCAGCAGCCAGGGGACGCTAGCTGGAAACACCATATATTTT. This translates into CASSQGTLAGNTIYF. The V gene is TRBV7-2 and the J gene is TRBJ1-3; TRBD1 is a weak D gene call, 6 bases matching. Trimming costs V 5 bases and J 2 bases, and their ends lie 13 bases apart. Including cysteine and phenylalanine, the CDR3 has 15 amino acids. Only the CDR3 part of the read is kept: 45 bases, read in frame from the first base. Based on the germline V gene, the CDR1 and CDR2 sequences are SGHTA and FQGNSA.